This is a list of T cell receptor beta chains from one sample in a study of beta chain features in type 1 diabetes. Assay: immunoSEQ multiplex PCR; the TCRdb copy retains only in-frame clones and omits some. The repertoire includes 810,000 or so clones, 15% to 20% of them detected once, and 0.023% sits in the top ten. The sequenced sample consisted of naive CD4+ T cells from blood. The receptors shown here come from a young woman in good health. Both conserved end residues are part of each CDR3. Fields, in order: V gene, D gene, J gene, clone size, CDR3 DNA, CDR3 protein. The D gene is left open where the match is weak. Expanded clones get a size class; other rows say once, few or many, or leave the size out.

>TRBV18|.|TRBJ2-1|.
TGTGCCAGCTCACCACTCTTAGTCACTTACTCCTACAATGAGCAGTTCTTC
CASSPLLVTYSYNEQFF
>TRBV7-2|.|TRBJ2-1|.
TGTGCCAGCAGCTCGGACAGAGACAATGAGCAGTTCTTC
CASSSDRDNEQFF
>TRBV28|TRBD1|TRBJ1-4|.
TGTGCCAGCAGTTCGTTGACAGGGAGGGCTAATGAAAAACTGTTTTTT
CASSSLTGRANEKLFF
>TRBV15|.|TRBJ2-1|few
TGTGCCACCAGCCAGGATACAGGGTATAGGCAGTTCTTC
CATSQDTGYRQFF
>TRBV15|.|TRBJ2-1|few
TGTGCCACCAGCAGAGATTTATTGCAAATCTCCTACAATGAGCAGTTCTTC
CATSRDLLQISYNEQFF
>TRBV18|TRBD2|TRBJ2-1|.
TGTGCCAGCTCACCGGTGCTAGCGGAGTACAATGAGCAGTTCTTC
CASSPVLAEYNEQFF
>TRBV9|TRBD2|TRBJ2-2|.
TGTGCCAGCAGCGTAGGTCGCGGGAGTATCACCGGGGAGCTGTTTTTT
CASSVGRGSITGELFF
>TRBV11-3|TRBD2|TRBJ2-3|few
TGTGCCAGCAGCTTAAGTAGCGGGAGAACGCAGTATTTT
CASSLSSGRTQYF
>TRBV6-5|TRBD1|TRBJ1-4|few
TGTGCCAGCAGTCGGGACAGCCGAGGGGAAAAACTGTTTTTT
CASSRDSRGEKLFF
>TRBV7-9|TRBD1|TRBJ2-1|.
TGTGCCAGCACCCCCGGGACAGGGTACAATGAGCAGTTCTTC
CASTPGTGYNEQFF
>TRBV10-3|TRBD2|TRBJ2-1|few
TGTGCCATCAGTGGTGGGGGAGGGACCTACAATGAGCAGTTCTTC
CAISGGGGTYNEQFF
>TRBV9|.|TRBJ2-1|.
TGTGCCAGCAGCGTAGCCGGGGGCGGGAGGTTCTTC
CASSVAGGGRFF
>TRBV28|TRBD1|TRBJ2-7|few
TGTGCCAGCAGTCGGACAGGGGGCAGTTACGAGCAGTACTTC
CASSRTGGSYEQYF
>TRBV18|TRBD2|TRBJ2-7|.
TGTGCCAGCTCCCCGGCTAGCGGCTACGAGCAGTACTTC
CASSPASGYEQYF
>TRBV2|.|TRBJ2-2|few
TGTGCCAGCAGTGCGGAGTCGACCGGGGAGCTGTTTTTT
CASSAESTGELFF
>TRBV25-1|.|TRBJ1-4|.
TGTGCCAGCGAAGGTGTTTTATCACGCGGGAATGAAAAACTGTTTTTT
CASEGVLSRGNEKLFF
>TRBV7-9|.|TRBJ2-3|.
TGTGCCAGCAGCTTAGGAACCCACCAAGATACGCAGTATTTT
CASSLGTHQDTQYF
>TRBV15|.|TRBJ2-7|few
TGTGCCACCAGCACGGGACACTCTAGATACGAGCAGTACTTC
CATSTGHSRYEQYF
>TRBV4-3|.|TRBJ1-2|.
TGCGCCAGCAGCCAAGATCGGGAAGCCTCAGATCCCTATGGCTACACCTTC
CASSQDREASDPYGYTF
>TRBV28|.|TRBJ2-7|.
TGTGCCAGCAGATGGGGACTGGTTGATTCCGAGCAGTACTTC
CASRWGLVDSEQYF